The clone carrying this TCR beta chain came up many times. Its cognate antigen is unknown. These data belong to a study of response to subunit inactivated influenza vaccine. Study outcomes and limitations: Every seasonal influenza vaccination brings in few new T cells, the authors suggested.

The CDR3 loop spans 16 amino acids. V dropped 2 bases and J dropped 7; count of bases not matched to a gene: 9. Per germline, CDR1 MDHEN and CDR2 SYDVKM. In TCRdb, the RT-PCR reads were re-called with MiXCR into one record per CDR3 protein. The sample lists around 490,000 distinct CDR3 sequences; approximately 7.6% were seen once. This chain links TRBV28 with TRBJ2-1; 9 bases are shared with TRBD2. The TCR sequence derives from a man aged 50 to 69 who received an inactivated influenza vaccine. The source was PBMCs from blood, collected about 23 months after vaccination. CDR3 loop: CASSLEGLAGKNEQFF. CDR3 nucleotides: TGTGCCAGCAGTTTAGAAGGTCTAGCGGGGAAAAATGAGCAGTTCTTC.